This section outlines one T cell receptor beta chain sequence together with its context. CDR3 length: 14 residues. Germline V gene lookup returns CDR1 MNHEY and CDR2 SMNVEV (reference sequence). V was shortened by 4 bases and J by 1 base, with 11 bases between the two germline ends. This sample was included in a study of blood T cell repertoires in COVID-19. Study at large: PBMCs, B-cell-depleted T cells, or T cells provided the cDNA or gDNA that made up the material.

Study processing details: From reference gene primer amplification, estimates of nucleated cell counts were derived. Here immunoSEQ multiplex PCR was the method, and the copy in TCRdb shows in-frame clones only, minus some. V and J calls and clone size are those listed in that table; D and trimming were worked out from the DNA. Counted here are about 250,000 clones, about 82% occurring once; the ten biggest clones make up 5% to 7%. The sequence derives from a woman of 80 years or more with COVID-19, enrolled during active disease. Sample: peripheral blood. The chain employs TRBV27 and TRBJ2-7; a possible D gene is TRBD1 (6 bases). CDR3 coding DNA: TGTGCCAGCAGTTATAAGGGGGAATCCTACGAGCAGTACTTC. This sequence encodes CASSYKGESYEQYF.